This T cell receptor (beta chain) is from a study of blood T cells in healthy people across ages. Study-level points and caveats: The long-lived group displayed more naive CD4+ cells, plus higher diversity, than the aged donors did. Calculation of diversity from one million T cells yielded estimates considered to be underestimates.

Of note for this clonotype: What it binds is unknown.

The CDR3 extends over 16 amino acids. Trimming shortened V by 4 bases and J by 13 bases, and 26 bases separated the two germline ends. Germline V gives CDR1 DFQATT, CDR2 SNEGSKA (reference sequence). A sample-barcoded 5' primer and a J-beta primer mix were used in a second PCR of roughly 6 to 12 cycles. MiXCR was run by TCRdb on the 5' RACE reads, yielding one entry per CDR3 protein. The repertoire includes approximately 820,000 distinct CDR3 sequences, roughly 44% of them detected once, and about a fifth sits in the top ten. Total RNA extraction produced at least 6 micrograms (per sample) for the study.

The V gene is TRBV20-1, the J gene TRBJ1-6; D gene unclear. This clonotype was obtained from a man aged 60-69 years in good health. Sequenced material: blood. The CDR3 region has the DNA TGCAGTGCTAAGCCCAAAGTTGGTGTCCAGGAATCCCCCCTCCACTTT. Amino acid sequence: CSAKPKVGVQESPLHF.